There are many counts of the clone carrying this T cell receptor (beta chain). What it recognizes is unknown. TCR beta CDR3 sequences were amplified from RNA transcripts. First-round RT-PCR of the TCR CDR3 relied on the HTBI primer set. TCRdb redid the calling of the multiplex PCR reads with MiXCR, one entry per CDR3 protein. The profile shows about 350,000 distinct CDR3 sequences, about 14% of them singletons. The record originates from a study of T cells in Graves' hyperthyroidism and ophthalmopathy. Germline V gene data show CDR1 as DFQATT and CDR2 as SNEGSKA (reference sequence). The V end lost 0 bases, the J end lost 1 base, and 9 bases lay between the germline ends. There are 14 residues in the CDR3. Whole-study findings and limits: Blood also contained most expanded thyroid clonotypes above 0.001.

The sequence derives from a woman aged 25-40 years with Graves' hyperthyroidism. The sequencing sample was made of blood. This chain connects TRBV20-1 to TRBJ1-1; D might be TRBD1 (5 bases). The CDR3 protein is CSARDGRGNTEAFF. The CDR3 DNA reads TGCAGTGCTAGAGATGGAAGGGGGAACACTGAAGCTTTCTTT.